This is a list of T cell receptor beta chains from one sample in a study of T cell responses to AZD1222 COVID-19 vaccine. Method: immunoSEQ multiplex PCR; TCRdb's copy keeps in-frame clones and lacks some. Of about 120,000 clones in the sample, around 88% were seen once. The sample consisted of peripheral blood, taken 28 days after the second AZD1222 dose. The receptors were gathered from an adult who received the AZD1222 COVID-19 vaccine. Each CDR3 is given with its conserved first and last residue.

v_gene,j_gene,CDR3aa
TRBV4-3,TRBJ1-6,CASSQDLVGTGNSPLHF
TRBV4-1,TRBJ2-1,CASSQPTGPRSYNEQFF
TRBV28,TRBJ1-2,CASSKTDLLSGYTF
TRBV7-2,TRBJ1-4,CASSSGTGVATNEKLFF
TRBV6-2/TRBV6-3,TRBJ2-5,CASSRGPGGETQYF
TRBV6-5,TRBJ1-1,CASTLQGRNTEAFF
TRBV7-3,TRBJ2-6,CASSLKGGSSGANVLTF
TRBV28,TRBJ1-2,CASRRQANGYTF
TRBV7-2,TRBJ2-1,CASRPAGSYNEQFF
TRBV23-1,TRBJ1-2,CASSQSTQGWDGYTF
TRBV7-6,TRBJ1-3,CASSSFGNTIYF
TRBV7-7,TRBJ2-7,CASSLASTGVYEQYF
TRBV12-3/TRBV12-4,TRBJ1-2,CASRLGAGGYTF
TRBV18,TRBJ1-2,CASSPGAENDYGYTF
TRBV3-1/TRBV3-2,TRBJ1-4,CASRYRGEKLFF
TRBV10-3,TRBJ1-6,CAISESIEGFNSPLHF
TRBV7-8,TRBJ2-1,CASSSTSGEVEQFF